This T cell receptor beta chain was observed in a study of shared clonotypes between healthy human individuals. About the study: The study used three CD4 naive, three CD4 memory, two CD8 naive and one CD8 memory plate per donor.

The germline V gene has CDR1 MDHEN and CDR2 SYDVKM. Trimming cost V 6 bases and J 7 bases, with 22 bases left between them. The CDR3 is 15 amino acids. Those who donated were healthy HIV-negative adults, with no recent acute infections or vaccinations reported. Overall study results and limits: Among the subsets, naive ones generally showed larger estimated richness than memory ones.

Sequenced by immunoSEQ multiplex PCR; TCRdb stores in-frame clones only, minus some. The sample contains roughly 1,100,000 clones, 65% to 75% of which appear only once. Of note for this clone: The antigen remains undetermined.

The sequence came from a man between 18 and 35 years old in good health. The V gene is TRBV28, the J gene TRBJ2-7; D ambiguous. The specimen sequenced was memory CD4+ T cells sorted from blood. Documented subset: CD45RA-negative fraction. The CDR3 bases are TGTGCCAGCAGCTCGGGCAGGAGATTTGATGGGGAGCAGTACTTC. Protein product: CASSSGRRFDGEQYF. Full variable domain (rest looked up from reference TRBV28 and TRBJ2-7): DVKVTQSSRYLVKRTGEKVFLECVQDMDHENMFWYRQDPGLGLRLIYFSYDVKMKEKGDIPEGYSVSREKKERFSLILESASTNQTSMYLCASSSGRRFDGEQYFGPGTRLTVT.